A few counts support the clone carrying this T cell receptor (beta chain). Its antigen is still unknown. The sample is drawn from a study of T cell responses to AZD1222 COVID-19 vaccine. This CDR3 has 13 amino acids. V was trimmed by 1 base and J by 4 bases, leaving 10 bases between them. Germline V gene data show CDR1 as GTSNPN and CDR2 as SVGIG (reference sequence). Broader study findings: Repertoire samples came only from after the peak T cell response. CD4 TCRs associated with vaccination spanned spike, dominating at 160-218 and 743-854. In the spike-specific TCR repertoire, nearly half reportedly target unmutated variant regions.

Measured with immunoSEQ multiplex PCR; TCRdb has only the in-frame clones, and not every one. Among around 120,000 clones listed, around 89% were seen once. The V and J genes are TRBV30 and TRBJ1-2; D is undetermined. This TCR came from an adult who received the AZD1222 COVID-19 vaccine. The specimen comprised peripheral blood, sampled 28 days after the second AZD1222 dose. In DNA form, the CDR3 reads TGTGCCTGGAGTGCTCGTTGGGCCTATGGCTACACCTTC. Translated: CAWSARWAYGYTF.